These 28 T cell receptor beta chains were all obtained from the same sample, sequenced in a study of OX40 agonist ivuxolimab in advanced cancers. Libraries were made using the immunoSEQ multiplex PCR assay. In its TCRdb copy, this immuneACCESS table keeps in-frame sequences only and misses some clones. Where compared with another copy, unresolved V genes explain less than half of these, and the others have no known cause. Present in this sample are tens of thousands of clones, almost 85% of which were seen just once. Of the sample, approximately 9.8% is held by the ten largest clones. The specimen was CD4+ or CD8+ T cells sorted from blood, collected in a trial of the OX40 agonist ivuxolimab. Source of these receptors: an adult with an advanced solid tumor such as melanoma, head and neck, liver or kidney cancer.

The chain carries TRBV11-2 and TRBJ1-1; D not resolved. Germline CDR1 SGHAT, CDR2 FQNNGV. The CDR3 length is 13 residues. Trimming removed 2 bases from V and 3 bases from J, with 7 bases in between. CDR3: CASSLFPDTEAFF. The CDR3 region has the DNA TGTGCCAGCAGCTTATTCCCGGACACTGAAGCTTTCTTT.

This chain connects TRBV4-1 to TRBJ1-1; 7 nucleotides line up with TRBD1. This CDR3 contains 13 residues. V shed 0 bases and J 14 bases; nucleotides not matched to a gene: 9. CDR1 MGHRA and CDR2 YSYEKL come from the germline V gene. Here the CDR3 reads CASSQDRRRGRFF. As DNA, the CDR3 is TGCGCCAGCAGCCAAGATCGACGGAGGGGGCGCTTCTTT.

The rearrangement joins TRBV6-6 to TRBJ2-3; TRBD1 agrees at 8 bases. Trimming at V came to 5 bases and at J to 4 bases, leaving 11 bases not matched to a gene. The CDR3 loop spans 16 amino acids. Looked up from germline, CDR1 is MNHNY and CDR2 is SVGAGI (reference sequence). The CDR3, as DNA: TGTGCCAGCAGTGCCCTCGGACAGGGACCCCCAGATACGCAGTATTTT. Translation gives CASSALGQGPPDTQYF.

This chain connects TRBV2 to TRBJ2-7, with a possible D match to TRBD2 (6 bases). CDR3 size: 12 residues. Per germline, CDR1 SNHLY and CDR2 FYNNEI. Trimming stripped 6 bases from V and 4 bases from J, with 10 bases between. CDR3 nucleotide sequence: TGTGCCAGCAGCCTGGGGGGTTACGAGCAGTACTTC. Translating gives CASSLGGYEQYF.

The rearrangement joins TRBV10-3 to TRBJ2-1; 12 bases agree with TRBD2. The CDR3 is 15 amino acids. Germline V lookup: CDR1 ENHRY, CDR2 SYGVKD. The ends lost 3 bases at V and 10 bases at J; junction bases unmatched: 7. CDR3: CAISDETSGSREQFF. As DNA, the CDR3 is TGTGCCATCAGTGACGAGACTAGCGGGAGTCGGGAGCAGTTCTTC.

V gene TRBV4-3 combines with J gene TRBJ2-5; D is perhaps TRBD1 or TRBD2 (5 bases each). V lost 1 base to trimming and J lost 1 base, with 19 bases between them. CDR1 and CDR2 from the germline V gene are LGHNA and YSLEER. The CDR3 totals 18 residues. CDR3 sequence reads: CASSQGLRDRGAQETQYF. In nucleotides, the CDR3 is TGCGCCAGCAGCCAAGGACTCAGGGATCGGGGTGCCCAAGAGACCCAGTACTTC.

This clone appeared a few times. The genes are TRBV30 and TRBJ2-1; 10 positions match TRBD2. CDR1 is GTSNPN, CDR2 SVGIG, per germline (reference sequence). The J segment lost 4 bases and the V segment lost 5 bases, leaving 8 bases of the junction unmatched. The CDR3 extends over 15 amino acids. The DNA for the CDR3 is TGTGCCTGGCTTACCCCACTAGCGGGATACAATGAGCAGTTCTTC. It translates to CAWLTPLAGYNEQFF.

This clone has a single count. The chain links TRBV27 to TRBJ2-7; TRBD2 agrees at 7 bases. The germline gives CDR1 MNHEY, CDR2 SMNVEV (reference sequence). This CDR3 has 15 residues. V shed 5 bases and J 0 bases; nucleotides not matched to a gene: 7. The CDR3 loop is CASSTSGIYSYEQYF. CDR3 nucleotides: TGTGCCAGCAGTACCAGCGGGATATACTCCTACGAGCAGTACTTC.

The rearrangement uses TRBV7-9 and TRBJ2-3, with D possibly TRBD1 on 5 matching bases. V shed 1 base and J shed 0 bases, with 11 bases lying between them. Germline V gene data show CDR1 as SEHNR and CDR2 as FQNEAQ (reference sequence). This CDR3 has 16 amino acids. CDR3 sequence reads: CASSLGGAPSTDTQYF. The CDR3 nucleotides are TGTGCCAGCAGCTTAGGGGGCGCTCCTAGCACAGATACGCAGTATTTT.

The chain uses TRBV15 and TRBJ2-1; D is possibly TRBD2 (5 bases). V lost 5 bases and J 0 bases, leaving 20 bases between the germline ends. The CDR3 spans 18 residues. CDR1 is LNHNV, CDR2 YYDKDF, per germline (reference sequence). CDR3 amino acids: CATSPRATTESSYNEQFF. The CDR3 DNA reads TGTGCCACCAGCCCCCGCGCGACTACCGAAAGCTCCTACAATGAGCAGTTCTTC.

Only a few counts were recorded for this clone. CDR3 bases: TGTGCCAGCAGCCCCCGGACAGGGGATAACACTGAAGCTTTCTTT. This translates into CASSPRTGDNTEAFF. This chain links TRBV9 with TRBJ1-1; 9 bases are a match to TRBD1. The CDR3 extends over 15 amino acids. Germline V lookup: CDR1 SGDLS, CDR2 YYNGEE. The trim removed 4 bases at V and 2 bases at J, leaving 6 bases unmatched.

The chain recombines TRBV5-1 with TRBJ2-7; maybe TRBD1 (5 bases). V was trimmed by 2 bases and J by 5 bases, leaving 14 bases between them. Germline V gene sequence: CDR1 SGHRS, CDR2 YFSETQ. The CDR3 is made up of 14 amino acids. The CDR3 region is CASSLGWQGDEQYF. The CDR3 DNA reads TGCGCCAGCAGCTTAGGGTGGCAGGGCGACGAGCAGTACTTC.

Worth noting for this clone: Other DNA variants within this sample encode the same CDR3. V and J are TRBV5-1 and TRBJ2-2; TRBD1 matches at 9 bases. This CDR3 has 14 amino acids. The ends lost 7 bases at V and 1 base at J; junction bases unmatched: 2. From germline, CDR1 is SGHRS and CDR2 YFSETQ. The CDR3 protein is CASGQGRNTGELFF. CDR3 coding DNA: TGCGCCAGCGGACAGGGGAGGAACACCGGGGAGCTGTTTTTT.

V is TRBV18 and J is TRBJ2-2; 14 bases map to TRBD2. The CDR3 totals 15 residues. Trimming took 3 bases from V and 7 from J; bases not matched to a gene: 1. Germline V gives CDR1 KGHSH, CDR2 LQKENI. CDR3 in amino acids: CASSPGLAGVGELFF. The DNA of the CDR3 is TGTGCCAGCTCACCGGGACTAGCGGGAGTCGGGGAGCTGTTTTTT.

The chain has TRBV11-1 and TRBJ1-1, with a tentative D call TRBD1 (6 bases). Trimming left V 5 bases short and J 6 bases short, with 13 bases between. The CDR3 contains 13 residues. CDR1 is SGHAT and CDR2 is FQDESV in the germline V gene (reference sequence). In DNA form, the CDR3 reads TGTGCCAGCAGCACCGGACAGTCCTCTGAAGCTTTCTTT. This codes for CASSTGQSSEAFF.

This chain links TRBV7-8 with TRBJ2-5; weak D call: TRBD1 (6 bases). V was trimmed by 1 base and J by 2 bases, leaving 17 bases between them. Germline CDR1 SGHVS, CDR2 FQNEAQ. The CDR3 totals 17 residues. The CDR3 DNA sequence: TGTGCCAGCAGCTTAGTGTTGGTGGGCAGGGGACAAGAGACCCAGTACTTC. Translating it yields CASSLVLVGRGQETQYF.

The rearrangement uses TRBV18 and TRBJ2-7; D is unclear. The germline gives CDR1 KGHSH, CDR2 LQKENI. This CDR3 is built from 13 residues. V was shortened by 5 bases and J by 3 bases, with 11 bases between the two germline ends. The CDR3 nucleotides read TGTGCCAGCTCATTCGGGCCGATCTACGAGCAGTACTTC. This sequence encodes CASSFGPIYEQYF.

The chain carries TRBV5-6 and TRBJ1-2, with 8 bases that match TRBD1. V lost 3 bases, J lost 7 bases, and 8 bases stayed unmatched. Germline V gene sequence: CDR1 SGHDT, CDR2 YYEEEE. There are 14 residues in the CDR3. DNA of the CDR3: TGTGCCAGCAGCTACCACCAGGGGGCTGGTGGCTACACCTTC. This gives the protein CASSYHQGAGGYTF.

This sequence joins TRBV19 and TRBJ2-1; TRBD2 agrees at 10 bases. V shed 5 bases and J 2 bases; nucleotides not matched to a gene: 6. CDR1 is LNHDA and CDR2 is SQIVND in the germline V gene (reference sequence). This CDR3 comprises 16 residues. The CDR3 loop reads CASSRAGGRTYNEQFF. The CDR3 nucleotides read TGTGCCAGTAGTCGAGCGGGAGGGCGAACCTACAATGAGCAGTTCTTC.

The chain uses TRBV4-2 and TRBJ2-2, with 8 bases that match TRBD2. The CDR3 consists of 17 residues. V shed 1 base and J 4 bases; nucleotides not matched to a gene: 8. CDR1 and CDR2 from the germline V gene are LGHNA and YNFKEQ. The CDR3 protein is CASSQVWRGASTGELFF. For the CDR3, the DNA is TGTGCCAGCAGCCAAGTATGGCGGGGGGCTAGCACCGGGGAGCTGTTTTTT.

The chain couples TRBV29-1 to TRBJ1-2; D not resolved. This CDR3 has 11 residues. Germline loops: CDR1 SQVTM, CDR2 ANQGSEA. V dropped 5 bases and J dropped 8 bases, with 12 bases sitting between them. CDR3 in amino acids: CSVLGLSGYTF. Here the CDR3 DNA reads TGCAGCGTTCTTGGACTTTCCGGCTACACCTTC.

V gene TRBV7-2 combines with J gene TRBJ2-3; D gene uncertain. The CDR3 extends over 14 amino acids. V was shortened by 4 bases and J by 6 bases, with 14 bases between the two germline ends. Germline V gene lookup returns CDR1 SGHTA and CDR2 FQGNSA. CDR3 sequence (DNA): TGTGCCAGCAGCTCCTGGGATGTAGGCGATACGCAGTATTTT. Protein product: CASSSWDVGDTQYF.

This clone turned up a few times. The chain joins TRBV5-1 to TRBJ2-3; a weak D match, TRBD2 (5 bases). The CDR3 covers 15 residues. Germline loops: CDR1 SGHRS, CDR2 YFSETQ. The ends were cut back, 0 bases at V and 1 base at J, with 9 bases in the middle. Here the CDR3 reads CASSLDAGGTDTQYF. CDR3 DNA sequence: TGCGCCAGCAGCTTGGACGCCGGGGGCACAGATACGCAGTATTTT.

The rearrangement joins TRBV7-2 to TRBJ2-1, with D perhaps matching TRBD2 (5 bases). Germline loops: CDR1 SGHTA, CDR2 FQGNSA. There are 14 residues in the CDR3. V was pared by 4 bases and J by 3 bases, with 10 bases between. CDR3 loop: CASSWEFNYNEQFF. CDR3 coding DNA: TGTGCCAGCAGCTGGGAGTTTAACTACAATGAGCAGTTCTTC.

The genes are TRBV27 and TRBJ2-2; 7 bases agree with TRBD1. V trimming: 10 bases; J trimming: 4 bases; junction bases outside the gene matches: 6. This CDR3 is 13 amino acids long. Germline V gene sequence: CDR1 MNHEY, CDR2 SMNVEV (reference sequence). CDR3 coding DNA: TGTGCCACTAGGGGGCCGGGCACCGGGGAGCTGTTTTTT. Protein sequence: CATRGPGTGELFF.

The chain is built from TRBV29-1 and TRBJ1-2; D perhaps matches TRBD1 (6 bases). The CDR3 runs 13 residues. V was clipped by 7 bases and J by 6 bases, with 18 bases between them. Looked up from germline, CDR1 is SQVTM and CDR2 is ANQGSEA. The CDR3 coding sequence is TGCAGCGACTCCAGCATGGGGGCGGATGGCTACACCTTC. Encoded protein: CSDSSMGADGYTF.

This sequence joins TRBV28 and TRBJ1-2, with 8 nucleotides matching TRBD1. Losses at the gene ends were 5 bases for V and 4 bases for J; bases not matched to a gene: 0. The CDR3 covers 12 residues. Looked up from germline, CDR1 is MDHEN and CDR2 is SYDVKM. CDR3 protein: CASSDRGYGYTF. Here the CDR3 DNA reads TGTGCCAGCAGTGACAGGGGCTATGGCTACACCTTC.

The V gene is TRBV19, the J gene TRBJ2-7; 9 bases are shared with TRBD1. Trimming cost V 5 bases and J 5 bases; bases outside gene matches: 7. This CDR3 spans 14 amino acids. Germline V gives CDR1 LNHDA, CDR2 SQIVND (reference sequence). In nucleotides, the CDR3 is TGTGCCAGTAGTCCCCGGACAGGGGCCCACGAGCAGTACTTC. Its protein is CASSPRTGAHEQYF.